These 7 T cell receptor beta chains were all obtained from the same sample, sequenced in a study of blood T cell repertoires in COVID-19 (dated by TCRdb to about 2020). The library was produced with the immunoSEQ multiplex PCR assay. TCRdb carries this immuneACCESS record with in-frame sequences only. Its versions omit some clonotypes, under half of them owing to an unresolved V gene in the studies checked, with the rest unexplained. This sample lists more than 300,000 clones; around nine tenths were detected once. In total, the top ten clones hold more than 0.95% of the sample. The specimen sequenced was PBMCs or T cells enriched from blood (not recorded which). These receptors came from a woman aged 18-29 years who had recovered from COVID-19.

This chain connects TRBV15 to TRBJ2-2, with D perhaps matching TRBD1 (6 bases). V shed 1 base and J shed 1 base, with 7 bases lying between them. Germline CDR1 LNHNV, CDR2 YYDKDF (reference sequence). This CDR3 contains 15 residues. The CDR3 spells CATSRGTENTGELFF. CDR3 DNA: TGTGCCACCAGCAGAGGGACAGAGAACACCGGGGAGCTGTTTTTT.

The gene calls are TRBV19 and TRBJ1-1, with a weak D call TRBD1 (6 bases). The CDR3 has 11 residues. V lost 11 bases to trimming and J lost 6 bases, with 13 bases between them. CDR1 LNHDA and CDR2 SQIVND come from the germline V gene (reference sequence). Here the CDR3 reads CAVGGVAEAFF. The DNA for the CDR3 is TGTGCCGTTGGGGGCGTAGCTGAAGCTTTCTTT.

The chain employs TRBV5-4 and TRBJ1-6, with 8 nucleotides matching TRBD1. The germline CDR1 and CDR2 sequences are SGHNT and YYREEE (reference sequence). Trimming at V came to 1 base and at J to 1 base, leaving 1 base not matched to a gene. This CDR3 region has 16 residues. The CDR3 nucleotides are TGTGCCAGCAGCTTGACAGGGGGGTCCTATAATTCACCCCTCCACTTT. It codes for CASSLTGGSYNSPLHF. Full variable domain (rest looked up from reference TRBV5-4 and TRBJ1-6): ETGVTQSPTHLIKTRGQQVTLRCSSQSGHNTVSWYQQALGQGPQFIFQYYREEENGRGNFPPRFSGLQFPNYSSELNVNALELDDSALYLCASSLTGGSYNSPLHFGNGTRLTVT.

This clone was picked up a small number of times. The chain links TRBV5-4 to TRBJ2-2; D perhaps matches TRBD1 (6 bases). Germline-derived CDR1 and CDR2 are SGHNT and YYREEE (reference sequence). The CDR3 extends over 16 amino acids. Trimming took off 0 bases at V and 1 base at J, with 10 bases between the two ends. DNA of the CDR3: TGTGCCAGCAGCTTGGCTGGCAGGGGGAACACCGGGGAGCTGTTTTTT. It yields the protein CASSLAGRGNTGELFF.

This clone came up once. CDR3 in DNA: TGTGCCAGCAGTTTAGGCGGGCGGGATGGCTACACCTTC. Translated, it gives CASSLGGRDGYTF. This rearrangement joins TRBV12-3 or TRBV12-4 to TRBJ1-2, with D hard to call. The germline V and J ends were trimmed by 1 base and 6 bases, with 9 bases remaining between them. This CDR3 comprises 13 residues.

This chain uses TRBV7-9 with TRBJ1-1; 9 positions match TRBD1. CDR3 length: 17 residues. Germline V gene sequence: CDR1 SEHNR, CDR2 FQNEAQ (reference sequence). The trim removed 4 bases at V and 2 bases at J, leaving 11 bases unmatched. The CDR3 loop is CASSSLLNRGHNTEAFF. The CDR3 nucleotides read TGTGCCAGCAGCTCACTCCTAAACAGGGGGCATAACACTGAAGCTTTCTTT.

This clone was detected only once. This chain connects TRBV3-1 (or the pseudogene TRBV3-2) to TRBJ2-3; D gene uncertain. Germline V CDR1 and CDR2: LGHDT, YNNKEL (reference sequence). Trimming stripped 4 bases from V and 1 base from J, with 6 bases between. The CDR3 is 13 residues long. CDR3: CASSPLGTDTQYF. CDR3 DNA sequence: TGTGCCAGCAGCCCCCTAGGCACAGATACGCAGTATTTT.